The 3 T cell receptor beta chains presented below share a single source sample, sequenced in a study of beta chain features in type 1 diabetes. Reverse transcribing all isolated RNA meant expressed TCRB transcripts were sequenced. Profiling relied on immunoSEQ multiplex PCR, and the TCRdb table lists in-frame clones only, not all of them. The sample carries under 450,000 clones, 11% to 15% recorded once. Sequencing input: naive CD4+ T cells from blood. These TCRs come from a man under 40 in good health.

This clone was seen a handful of times. V and J are TRBV21-1 and TRBJ2-1. TRBV21-1 is deemed a pseudogene. The CDR3 sequence is 15 residues long. CDR3 DNA: TGTGCCAGCAGCAAAGGTGAAGGCTCCTACAATGAGCAGTTCTTC. This sequence encodes CASSKGEGSYNEQFF.

This chain links TRBV7-2 with TRBJ2-5; D unresolved. This CDR3 comprises 14 residues. CDR1 is SGHTA and CDR2 is FQGNSA in the germline V gene. Trimming stripped 2 bases from V and 1 base from J, with 8 bases between. CDR3 DNA sequence: TGTGCCAGCAGCTTATCAAGGGCCCAAGAGACCCAGTACTTC. Protein: CASSLSRAQETQYF.

This chain's CDR3 is CSVSLGATEAFF. The CDR3 DNA reads TGCAGCGTGTCATTGGGGGCCACTGAAGCTTTCTTT. The J gene is TRBJ1-1, the V gene TRBV29-1; D may be TRBD1 (6 bases). V was cut by 6 bases and J by 4 bases, with 12 bases left in between. The CDR3 has 12 amino acids. Germline V gene sequence: CDR1 SQVTM, CDR2 ANQGSEA. Based on the CDR3 plus reference TRBV29-1 and TRBJ1-1, the full variable domain is SAVISQKPSRDICQRGTSLTIQCQVDSQVTMMFWYRQQPGQSLTLIATANQGSEATYESGFVIDKFPISRPNLTFSTLTVSNMSPEDSSIYLCSVSLGATEAFFGQGTRLTVV.